The entry that follows covers one TCR beta chain sequence. Its antigen target is currently unknown. The record has no base qualities; no much larger clone is one base away. This record belongs to a study of blood T cell repertoires in COVID-19 (dated by TCRdb to 2019 to 2021). Some background on the complete study: Samples from collaborators originated in the United States, Italy and Spain and spanned both the acute and convalescent phases of COVID-19. The sample metadata nearly always contained a de-identified subject ID, COVID-19 status, age in years and sex. The repertoires were released in a freely available public database intended as a resource for research on the immune response to SARS-CoV-2. Subjects who had been exposed to COVID-19, were actively infected with it, or had recovered from it provided the deeply sampled blood TCRbeta repertoires that made up the dataset. Samples came from the ongoing ImmuneRACE study (first 160 participants) plus 1,254 subjects from 6 global collaborators. The material from the prospective study consisted of cDNA or gDNA derived from T cells, B-cell-depleted T cells, or PBMCs. Where available, HLA class I and class II types were taken from metadata supplied by the sample provider and were not determined by assay-based typing. On the study overall, not on this receptor specifically: How much clinical and demographic metadata was included differed by source and by participant, and the metadata was provided uncurated.

CDR1 SQVTM and CDR2 ANQGSEA were looked up in the germline V gene. The trim is 0 bases for V and 7 bases for J, with a gap of 19 bases between the germline ends. The CDR3 holds 16 amino acids from the cysteine to the phenylalanine. The kept DNA is CDR3 alone, 48 bases in frame from the first base. TCRbeta CDR3 regions were amplified from genomic DNA using the immunoSEQ Assay, a bias-controlled multiplex PCR. The paper's processing steps were these. The number of nucleated cells in each sample was estimated from the amplification of reference gene primers within the assay. To quantify the absolute abundance of each unique TCRbeta CDR3 rearrangement, sequence reads were collapsed and filtered. For each sample, productive Simpson clonality was calculated by taking the square root of Simpson's diversity index across productive rearrangements. Imported from immuneACCESS, the table was reduced by TCRdb to in-frame sequences with V and J called. These copies leave out some clones; in studies compared against another copy, an unresolved V gene accounts for under half, and the cause of the remainder is not known. V, J and clone size reflect that table, while D and trimming were determined from the DNA. For this sample there are around 37,000 clones; around 74% appear just once. Approximately 10% of the sample is in the top ten clones.

In Seattle, one collaborating source enrolled patients while the infection was active and tracked those patients longitudinally over the course of disease. The collaborating institutions used their own protocols to collect whole blood in K2EDTA tubes. For TCRbeta analysis, collaborators shipped samples in one of three forms: frozen whole blood, isolated PBMCs, or DNA extracted from either of those sample types. This receptor was taken from a man between 65 and 85 years old with COVID-19, enrolled during active disease. Sequencing input: peripheral blood. This chain joins TRBV29-1 to TRBJ2-1, and perhaps TRBD2 as D gene, on 6 matching bases. The DNA sequence is given as TGCAGCGTTGAAGATCCGCTAGCGAGTCTTTCAAATGAGCAGTTCTTC. It encodes CSVEDPLASLSNEQFF.